This is a list of T cell receptor beta chains from one sample in a study of blood T cell repertoires in COVID-19. Using immunoSEQ multiplex PCR, the repertoire was profiled, and TCRdb retains in-frame clones only, with some absent. Seen here are some 110,000 clones, more than 75% observed once, and the top ten hold 7% to 9%. The sequencing sample was made of peripheral blood. The receptors stem from a man between 65 and 80 years old with acute or convalescent COVID-19. CDR3s include the opening cysteine and the closing phenylalanine or tryptophan. Fields, in order: CDR3 length, V gene, J gene, CDR3 protein.

12	TRBV28	TRBJ2-7	CASSLVSYEQYF
17	TRBV29-1	TRBJ2-1	CSGYGLAGALGNNEQFF
20	TRBV5-1	TRBJ2-3	CASSLVYSGLAGDRTDTQYF
12	TRBV29-1	TRBJ1-1	CSGLGGSLEAFF
15	TRBV18	TRBJ2-1	CASSPPKGAGNEQFF
16	TRBV28	TRBJ2-3	CASNPLGARGTDTQYF
18	TRBV1	TRBJ2-7	CTSSQVGGQGAFIYEQYF
16	TRBV6-1	TRBJ1-5	CASSEQTGGLNQPQHF
16	TRBV5-1	TRBJ2-1	CASRRFRGALGDEQFF
14	TRBV5-6	TRBJ1-2	CASSLTTPTHGYTF
16	TRBV28	TRBJ2-7	CASSVRTAGLLYEQYF
14	TRBV7-9	TRBJ1-5	CASSLLDSNQPQHF
13	TRBV7-3	TRBJ2-1	CASRSAGGNEQFF
13	TRBV5-1	TRBJ2-2	CASFDRHPGELFF
14	TRBV2	TRBJ1-1	CASSADRMNTEAFF
14	TRBV28	TRBJ1-2	CASSYGTGTNGYTF
12	TRBV29-1	TRBJ2-1	CSVGREGNEQFF
15	TRBV19	TRBJ1-4	CASSIQQRVNEKLFF